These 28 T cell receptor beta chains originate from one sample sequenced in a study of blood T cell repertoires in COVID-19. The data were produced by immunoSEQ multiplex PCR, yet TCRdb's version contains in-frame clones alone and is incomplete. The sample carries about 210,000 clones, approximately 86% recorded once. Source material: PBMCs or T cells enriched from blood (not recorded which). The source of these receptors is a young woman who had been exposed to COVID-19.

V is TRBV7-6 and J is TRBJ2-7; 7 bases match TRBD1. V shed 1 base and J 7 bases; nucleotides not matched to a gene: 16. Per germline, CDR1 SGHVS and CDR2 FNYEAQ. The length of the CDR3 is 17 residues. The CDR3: CASSLGTPPTGAGEQYF. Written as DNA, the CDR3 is TGTGCCAGCAGCTTAGGCACGCCCCCAACAGGGGCAGGGGAGCAGTACTTC.

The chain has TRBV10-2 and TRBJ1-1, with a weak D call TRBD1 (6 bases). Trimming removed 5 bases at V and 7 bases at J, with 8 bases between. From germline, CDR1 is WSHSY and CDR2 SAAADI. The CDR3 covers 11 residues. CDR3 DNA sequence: TGCGCCAGCAGTCCCAGGGGTGAAGCTTTCTTT. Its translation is CASSPRGEAFF.

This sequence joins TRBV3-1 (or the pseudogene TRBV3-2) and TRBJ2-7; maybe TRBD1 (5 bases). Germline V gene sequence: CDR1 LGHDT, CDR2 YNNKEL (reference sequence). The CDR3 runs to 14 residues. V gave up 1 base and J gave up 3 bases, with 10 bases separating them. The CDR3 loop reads CASSQGGPLYEQYF. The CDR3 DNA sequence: TGTGCCAGCAGCCAAGGGGGCCCGCTCTACGAGCAGTACTTC.

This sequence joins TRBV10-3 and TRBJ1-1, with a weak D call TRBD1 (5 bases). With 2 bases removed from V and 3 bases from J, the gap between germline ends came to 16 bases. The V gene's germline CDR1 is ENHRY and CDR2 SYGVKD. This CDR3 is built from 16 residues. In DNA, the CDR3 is TGTGCCATCAGTGAGCGGGGGACGGGGATGGACACTGAAGCTTTCTTT. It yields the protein CAISERGTGMDTEAFF.

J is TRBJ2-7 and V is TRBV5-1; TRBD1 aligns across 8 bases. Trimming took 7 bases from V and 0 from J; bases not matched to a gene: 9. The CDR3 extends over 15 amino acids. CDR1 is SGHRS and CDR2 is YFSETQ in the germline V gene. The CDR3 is CASRRRDRSSYEQYF. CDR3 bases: TGCGCCAGCCGAAGAAGGGACAGGAGCTCCTACGAGCAGTACTTC. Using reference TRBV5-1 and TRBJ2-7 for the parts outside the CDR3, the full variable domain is KAGVTQTPRYLIKTRGQQVTLSCSPISGHRSVSWYQQTPGQGLQFLFEYFSETQRNKGNFPGRFSGRQFSNSRSEMNVSTLELGDSALYLCASRRRDRSSYEQYFGPGTRLTVT.

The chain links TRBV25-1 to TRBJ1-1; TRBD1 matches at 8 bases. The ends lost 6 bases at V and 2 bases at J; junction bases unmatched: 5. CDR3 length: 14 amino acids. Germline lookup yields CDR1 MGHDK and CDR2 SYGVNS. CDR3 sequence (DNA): TGTGCCAGCAGGATAGGACAGGGCAACACTGAAGCTTTCTTT. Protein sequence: CASRIGQGNTEAFF. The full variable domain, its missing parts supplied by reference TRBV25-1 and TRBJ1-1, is EADIYQTPRYLVIGTGKKITLECSQTMGHDKMYWYQQDPGMELHLIHYSYGVNSTEKGDLSSESTVSRIRTEHFPLTLESARPSHTSQYLCASRIGQGNTEAFFGQGTRLTVV.

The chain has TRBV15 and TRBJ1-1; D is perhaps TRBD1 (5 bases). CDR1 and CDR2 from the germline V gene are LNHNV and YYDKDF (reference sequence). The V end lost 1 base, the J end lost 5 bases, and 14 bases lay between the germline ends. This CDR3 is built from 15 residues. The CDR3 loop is CATSRAGGARTEAFF. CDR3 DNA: TGTGCCACCAGCAGAGCTGGAGGGGCGAGGACTGAAGCTTTCTTT. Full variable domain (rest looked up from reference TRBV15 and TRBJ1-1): DAMVIQNPRYQVTQFGKPVTLSCSQTLNHNVMYWYQQKSSQAPKLLFHYYDKDFNNEADTPDNFQSRRPNTSFCFLDIRSPGLGDTAMYLCATSRAGGARTEAFFGQGTRLTVV.

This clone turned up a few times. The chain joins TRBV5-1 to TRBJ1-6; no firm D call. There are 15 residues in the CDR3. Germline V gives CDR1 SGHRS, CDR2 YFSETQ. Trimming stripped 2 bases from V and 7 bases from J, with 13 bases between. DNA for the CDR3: TGCGCCAGCAGCTTTAACGAGGGTAACAATTCACCCCTCCACTTT. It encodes CASSFNEGNNSPLHF.

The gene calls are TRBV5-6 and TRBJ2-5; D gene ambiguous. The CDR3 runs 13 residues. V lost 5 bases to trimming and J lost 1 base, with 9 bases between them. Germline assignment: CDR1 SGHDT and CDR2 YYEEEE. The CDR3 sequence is CASRDTPQETQYF. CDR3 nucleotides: TGTGCCAGCAGAGACACACCCCAAGAGACCCAGTACTTC.

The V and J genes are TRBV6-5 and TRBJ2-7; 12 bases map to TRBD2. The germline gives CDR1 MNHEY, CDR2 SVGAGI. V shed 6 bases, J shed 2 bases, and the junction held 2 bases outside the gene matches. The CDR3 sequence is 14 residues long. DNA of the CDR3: TGTGCCAGCAGGGCTAGCGGGGGGGCCTACGAGCAGTACTTC. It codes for CASRASGGAYEQYF.

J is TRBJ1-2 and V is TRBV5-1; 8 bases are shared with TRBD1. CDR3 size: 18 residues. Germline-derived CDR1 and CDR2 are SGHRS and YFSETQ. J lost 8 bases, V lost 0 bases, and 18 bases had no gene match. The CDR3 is CASSLGPRGPGGSKGYTF. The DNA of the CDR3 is TGCGCCAGCAGCTTGGGCCCTCGAGGACCAGGGGGCTCTAAGGGCTACACCTTC.

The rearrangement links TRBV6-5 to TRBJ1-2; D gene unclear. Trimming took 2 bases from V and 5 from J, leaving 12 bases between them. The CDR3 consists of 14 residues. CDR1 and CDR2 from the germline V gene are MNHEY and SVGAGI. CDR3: CASSYNSRSYGYTF. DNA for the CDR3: TGTGCCAGCAGTTACAACAGCCGAAGTTATGGCTACACCTTC.

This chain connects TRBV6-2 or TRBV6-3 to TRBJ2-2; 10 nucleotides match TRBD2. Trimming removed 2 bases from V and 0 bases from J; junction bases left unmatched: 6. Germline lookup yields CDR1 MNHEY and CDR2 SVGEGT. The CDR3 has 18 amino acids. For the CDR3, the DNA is TGTGCCAGCAGTTACGAGGCTAGCGGGGGCGCGAACACCGGGGAGCTGTTTTTT. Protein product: CASSYEASGGANTGELFF.

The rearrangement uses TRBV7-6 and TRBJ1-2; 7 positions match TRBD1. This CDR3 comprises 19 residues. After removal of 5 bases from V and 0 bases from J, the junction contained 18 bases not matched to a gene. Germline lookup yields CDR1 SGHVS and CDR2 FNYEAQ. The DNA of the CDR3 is TGTGCCAGCAGCCCCCTTCCTTTATCCCGGGACAGCACTAACTATGGCTACACCTTC. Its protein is CASSPLPLSRDSTNYGYTF.

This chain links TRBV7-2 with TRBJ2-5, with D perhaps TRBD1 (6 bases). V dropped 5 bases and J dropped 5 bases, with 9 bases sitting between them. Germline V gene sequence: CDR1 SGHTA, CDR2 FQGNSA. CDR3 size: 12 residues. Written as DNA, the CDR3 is TGTGCCAGCAGCCAGGGGTCGGAGACCCAGTACTTC. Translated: CASSQGSETQYF.

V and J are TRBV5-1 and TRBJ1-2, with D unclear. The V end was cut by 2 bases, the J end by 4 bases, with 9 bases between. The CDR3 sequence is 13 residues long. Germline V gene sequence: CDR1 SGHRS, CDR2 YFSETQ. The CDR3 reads CASSFGEGYGYTF. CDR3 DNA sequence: TGCGCCAGCAGCTTCGGAGAGGGCTATGGCTACACCTTC.

This CDR3 is CSASRGLTMNTEAFF. In DNA form, the CDR3 reads TGCAGTGCTAGTAGAGGGTTGACAATGAACACTGAAGCTTTCTTT. The V call is TRBV20-1, the J call TRBJ1-1; D is ambiguous. From germline, CDR1 is DFQATT and CDR2 SNEGSKA (reference sequence). Trimming shortened V by 3 bases and J by 0 bases, and 14 bases separated the two germline ends. The CDR3 totals 15 residues.

This CDR3 is CASSLVTGTGLFF. The CDR3, as DNA: TGTGCCAGCAGTTTAGTGACTGGGACAGGTCTGTTCTTC. The chain is built from TRBV12-3 or TRBV12-4 and TRBJ2-1; 8 bases match TRBD1. V lost 1 base to trimming and J lost 15 bases; unmatched junction nucleotides: 8. The CDR3 is made up of 13 amino acids.

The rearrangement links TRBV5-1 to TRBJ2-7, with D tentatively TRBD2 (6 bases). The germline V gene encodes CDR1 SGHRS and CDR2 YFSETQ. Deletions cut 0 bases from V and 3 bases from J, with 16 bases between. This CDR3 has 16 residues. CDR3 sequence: CASSLVGGTGDYEQYF. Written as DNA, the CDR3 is TGCGCCAGCAGCTTGGTTGGGGGGACTGGGGACTACGAGCAGTACTTC.

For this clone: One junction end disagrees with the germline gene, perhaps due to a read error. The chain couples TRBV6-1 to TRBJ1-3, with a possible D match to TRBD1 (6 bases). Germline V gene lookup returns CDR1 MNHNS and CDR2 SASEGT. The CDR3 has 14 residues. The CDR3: CASSEGASENTIYF. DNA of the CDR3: TGTGCCAGCAGTGAGGGGGCCTCTGAAAACACCATATATTTT.

The CDR3 protein is CASSQVREAPRTDTQYF. In DNA form, the CDR3 reads TGTGCCAGCAGCCAAGTAAGAGAGGCCCCGCGCACAGATACGCAGTATTTT. The chain combines TRBV3-1 (or the pseudogene TRBV3-2) with TRBJ2-3, with D hard to call. Germline assignment: CDR1 LGHDT and CDR2 YNNKEL (reference sequence). CDR3 size: 17 residues. V was shortened by 1 base and J by 1 base, with 15 bases between the two germline ends.

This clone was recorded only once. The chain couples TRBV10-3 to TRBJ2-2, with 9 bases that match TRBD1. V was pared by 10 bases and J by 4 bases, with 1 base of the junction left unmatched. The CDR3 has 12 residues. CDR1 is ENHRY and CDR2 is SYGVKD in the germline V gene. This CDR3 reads CATTGGTGELFF. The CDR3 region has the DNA TGTGCCACGACAGGGGGCACCGGGGAGCTGTTTTTT.

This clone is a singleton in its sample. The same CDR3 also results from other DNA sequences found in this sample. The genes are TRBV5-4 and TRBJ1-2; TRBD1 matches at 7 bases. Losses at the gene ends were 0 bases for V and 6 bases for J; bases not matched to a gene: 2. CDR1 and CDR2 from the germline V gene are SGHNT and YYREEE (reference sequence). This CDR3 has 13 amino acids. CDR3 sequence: CASSLVGGDGYTF. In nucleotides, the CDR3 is TGTGCCAGCAGCTTGGTAGGGGGCGATGGCTACACCTTC.

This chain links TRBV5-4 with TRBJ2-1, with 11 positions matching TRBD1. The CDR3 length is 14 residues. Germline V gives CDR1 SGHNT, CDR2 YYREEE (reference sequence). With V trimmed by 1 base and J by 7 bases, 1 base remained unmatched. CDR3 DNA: TGTGCCAGCAGCTTGCGGGACAGGGGGAATGAGCAGTTCTTC. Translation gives CASSLRDRGNEQFF.

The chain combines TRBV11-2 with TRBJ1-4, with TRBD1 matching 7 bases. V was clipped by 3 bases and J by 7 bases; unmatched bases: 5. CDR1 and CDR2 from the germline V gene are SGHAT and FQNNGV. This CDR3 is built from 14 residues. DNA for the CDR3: TGTGCCAGCAGCTTGCTACAGGGGAGTGAAAAACTGTTTTTT. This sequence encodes CASSLLQGSEKLFF.

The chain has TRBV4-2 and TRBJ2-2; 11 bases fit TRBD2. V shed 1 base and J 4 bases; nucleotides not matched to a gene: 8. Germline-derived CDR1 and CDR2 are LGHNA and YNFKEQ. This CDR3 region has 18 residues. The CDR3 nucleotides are TGTGCCAGCAGCCAAGGGTGGGCTAGCGGGGGGTCCACCGGGGAGCTGTTTTTT. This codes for CASSQGWASGGSTGELFF.

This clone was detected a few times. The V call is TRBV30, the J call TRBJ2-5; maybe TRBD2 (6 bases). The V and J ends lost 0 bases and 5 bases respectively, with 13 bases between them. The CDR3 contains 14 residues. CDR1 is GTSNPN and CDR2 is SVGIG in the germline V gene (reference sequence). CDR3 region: CAWSVGTSYETQYF. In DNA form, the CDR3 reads TGTGCCTGGAGTGTAGGAACTAGCTACGAGACCCAGTACTTC.

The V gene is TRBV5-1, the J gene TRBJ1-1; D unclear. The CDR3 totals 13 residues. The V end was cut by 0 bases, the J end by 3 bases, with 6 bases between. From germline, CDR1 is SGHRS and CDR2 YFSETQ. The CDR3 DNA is TGCGCCAGCAGCTTGGTGGAGGACACTGAAGCTTTCTTT. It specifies CASSLVEDTEAFF. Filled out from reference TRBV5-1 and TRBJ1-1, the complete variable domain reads KAGVTQTPRYLIKTRGQQVTLSCSPISGHRSVSWYQQTPGQGLQFLFEYFSETQRNKGNFPGRFSGRQFSNSRSEMNVSTLELGDSALYLCASSLVEDTEAFFGQGTRLTVV.